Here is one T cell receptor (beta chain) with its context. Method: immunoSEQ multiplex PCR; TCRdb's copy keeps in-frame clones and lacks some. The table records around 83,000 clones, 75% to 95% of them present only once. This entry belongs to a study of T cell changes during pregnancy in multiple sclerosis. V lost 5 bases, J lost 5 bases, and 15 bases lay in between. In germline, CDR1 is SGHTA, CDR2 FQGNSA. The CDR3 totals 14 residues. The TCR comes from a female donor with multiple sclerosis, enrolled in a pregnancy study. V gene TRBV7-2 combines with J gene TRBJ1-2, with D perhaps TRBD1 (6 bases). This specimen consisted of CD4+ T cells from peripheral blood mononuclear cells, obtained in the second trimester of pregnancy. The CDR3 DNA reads TGTGCCAGCAGCCCACCCGGACAGATTTATGGCTACACCTTC. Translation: CASSPPGQIYGYTF.